This TCR beta chain was captured by sequencing in a study of T cells in Graves' hyperthyroidism and ophthalmopathy. Many counts were recorded for this clonotype. The target antigen is unknown. Overall study findings and caveats: Classification by a 13 V-J model distinguished ophthalmopathy from stable hyperthyroidism. Among thyroid clonotypes expanded above 0.001, most also appeared in blood.

The CDR3 extends over 16 amino acids. Between the trimmed V and J ends, which lost 2 bases and 0 bases, there was a span of 12 bases. In germline, CDR1 is SGHTA, CDR2 FQGTGA. Researchers took RNA transcripts and amplified the TCR beta CDR3 regions from them. The HTBI primer set was used in a first-round RT-PCR of the TCR CDR3. TCRdb passed the multiplex PCR reads through MiXCR, listing each CDR3 protein once. Of 500,000 to 650,000 distinct CDR3 sequences listed, about 14% are singletons. Clinical symptoms, serum thyroxine, TRAb, thyroid ultrasound and orbital computed tomography informed diagnoses. The clonotype comes from a woman aged 45 to 65 with Graves' ophthalmopathy. The J gene is TRBJ2-3, the V gene TRBV7-3; D unresolved. Sample: blood. The DNA for the CDR3 is TGTGCCAGCAGCTTATACCGGACGGCTAGCACAGATACGCAGTATTTT. Translating it yields CASSLYRTASTDTQYF. The full variable domain, in which reference TRBV7-3 and TRBJ2-3 provide the parts outside the CDR3, is GAGVSQTPSNKVTEKGKYVELRCDPISGHTALYWYRQSLGQGPEFLIYFQGTGAADDSGLPNDRFFAVRPEGSVSTLKIQRTERGDSAVYLCASSLYRTASTDTQYFGPGTRLTVL.